These 27 T cell receptor beta chains share one sample of origin, sequenced in a study of PD-L1 blockade in urothelial cancer. Produced via immunoSEQ multiplex PCR; TCRdb's table is partial and in-frame only. The sample consists of about 93,000 clones, nearly 90% of them appearing once. Time point specified: pretreatment peripheral blood. Specimen: PBMCs, collected around atezolizumab (anti-PD-L1) treatment. The receptors originated from a man in his 60s with urothelial cancer.

The J gene is TRBJ1-2, the V gene TRBV2; 9 nucleotides match TRBD1. The V segment lost 8 bases and the J segment 8 bases; nucleotides outside the gene matches: 18. The CDR3 length is 16 residues. Germline V gene lookup returns CDR1 SNHLY and CDR2 FYNNEI. CDR3 protein: CASLGTGNIAMSGYTF. For the CDR3, the DNA is TGTGCCAGCTTAGGGACAGGGAATATCGCGATGAGCGGCTACACCTTC.

The rearrangement joins TRBV5-1 to TRBJ2-3; 14 bases map to TRBD2. The germline CDR1 and CDR2 sequences are SGHRS and YFSETQ. This CDR3 is 17 amino acids long. Germline trimming cut 4 bases from V and 5 bases from J; bases unmatched to any gene: 9. The CDR3 nucleotides are TGCGCCAGCAGCCGCGGGACTAGCGGGAGAGTTAGAGATACGCAGTATTTT. Residues: CASSRGTSGRVRDTQYF.

The J gene is TRBJ1-5, the V gene TRBV19; D might be TRBD1 (6 bases). CDR1 is LNHDA, CDR2 SQIVND, per germline (reference sequence). The CDR3 runs 14 residues. Trimming stripped 5 bases from V and 3 bases from J, with 11 bases between. CDR3 residues: CASSPEGVNQPQHF. For the CDR3, the DNA is TGTGCCAGTAGTCCCGAGGGGGTCAATCAGCCCCAGCATTTT.

The V gene is TRBV4-1, the J gene TRBJ2-7, with D possibly matching TRBD2 (5 bases). Between the trimmed V and J ends, which lost 4 bases and 3 bases, there was a span of 16 bases. Germline assignment: CDR1 MGHRA and CDR2 YSYEKL. This CDR3 is 15 amino acids long. CDR3 coding DNA: TGCGCCAGCAGCCCCCCCTTTACTAGTAGCTACGAGCAGTACTTC. It specifies CASSPPFTSSYEQYF.

This chain connects TRBV5-6 to TRBJ2-3; D perhaps matches TRBD1 (5 bases). CDR1 and CDR2 from the germline V gene are SGHDT and YYEEEE. This CDR3 contains 14 residues. The V end was cut by 1 base, the J end by 5 bases, with 11 bases between. DNA of the CDR3: TGTGCCAGCAGCTTGAGGGGTGTTGGAGATACGCAGTATTTT. It is translated as CASSLRGVGDTQYF.

The V call is TRBV7-2, the J call TRBJ2-1; maybe TRBD2 (7 bases). Trimming took off 3 bases at V and 8 bases at J, with 20 bases between the two ends. CDR1 SGHTA and CDR2 FQGNSA come from the germline V gene. The CDR3 contains 16 residues. The CDR3 region is CASSFSGGRPRDEQFF. In nucleotides, the CDR3 is TGTGCCAGCAGCTTTTCGGGGGGCCGCCCTAGAGATGAGCAGTTCTTC.

The rearrangement uses TRBV5-6 and TRBJ1-4, with 12 bases lining up with TRBD1. This CDR3 comprises 16 residues. With 4 bases clipped from V and 2 bases from J, the junction kept 3 bases outside the gene matches. Per the germline V gene, CDR1 is SGHDT and CDR2 is YYEEEE. CDR3 region: CASSRDRGLTNEKLFF. The CDR3, as DNA: TGTGCCAGCAGCCGGGACAGGGGGCTGACTAATGAAAAACTGTTTTTT.

V usage is TRBV7-3 and J usage is TRBJ1-1; D is undetermined. The CDR3 has 13 residues. Germline CDR1 SGHTA, CDR2 FQGTGA. Trimming took 2 bases from V and 7 from J, leaving 11 bases between them. The CDR3 DNA reads TGTGCCAGCAGCTTAGGGAGGAATGATGAAGCTTTCTTT. This translates into CASSLGRNDEAFF.

The chain recombines TRBV18 with TRBJ1-5; 7 nucleotides align to TRBD1. The V segment lost 4 bases and the J segment 3 bases; nucleotides outside the gene matches: 3. Germline V CDR1 and CDR2: KGHSH, LQKENI. The CDR3 is 14 amino acids. The CDR3 region is CASSLTGFNQPQHF. The CDR3 DNA is TGTGCCAGCTCACTGACAGGGTTCAATCAGCCCCAGCATTTT.

The chain employs TRBV29-1 and TRBJ2-2; no reliable D call. CDR1 and CDR2 (germline): SQVTM, ANQGSEA. Trimming shortened V by 3 bases and J by 5 bases, and 13 bases separated the two germline ends. The CDR3 contains 14 residues. CDR3 in DNA: TGCAGCGTTGATTCAGGATTAGGTACCGGGGAGCTGTTTTTT. Amino acids: CSVDSGLGTGELFF.

V is TRBV7-2 and J is TRBJ2-1, with 8 bases that match TRBD1. This CDR3 has 15 amino acids. Trimming cost V 4 bases and J 9 bases; bases outside gene matches: 11. The germline V gene encodes CDR1 SGHTA and CDR2 FQGNSA. CDR3 region: CASSSGQGESGEQFF. The DNA for the CDR3 is TGTGCCAGCAGCTCCGGACAGGGAGAGAGTGGTGAGCAGTTCTTC.

This chain connects TRBV4-3 to TRBJ1-2; D unresolved. Germline V CDR1 and CDR2: LGHNA, YSLEER. The CDR3 is 14 residues long. Trimming shortened V by 4 bases and J by 4 bases, and 13 bases separated the two germline ends. CDR3 sequence: CASSPRLDGYGYTF. The CDR3 DNA follows: TGCGCCAGCAGCCCAAGACTCGACGGCTATGGCTACACCTTC.

This clone was detected a few times. This sequence joins TRBV29-1 and TRBJ1-1; D uncertain. In germline, CDR1 is SQVTM, CDR2 ANQGSEA. The length of the CDR3 is 12 residues. Between the trimmed V and J ends, which lost 3 bases and 1 base, there was a span of 6 bases. CDR3 region: CSVEASNTEAFF. In nucleotides, the CDR3 is TGCAGCGTTGAGGCCTCGAACACTGAAGCTTTCTTT.

The rearrangement uses TRBV10-1 and TRBJ2-5; 14 bases are shared with TRBD2. Germline trimming cut 6 bases from V and 1 base from J; bases unmatched to any gene: 4. The germline V gene has CDR1 WNHNN and CDR2 SYGVQD (reference sequence). The CDR3 runs 16 residues. The CDR3 spells CASSAGLAGGQETQYF. The CDR3 DNA reads TGCGCCAGCAGCGCTGGACTAGCGGGAGGCCAAGAGACCCAGTACTTC.

Of note for this clone: Its ends do not fully match the called genes, so a read error is possible. The genes are TRBV9 and TRBJ2-1; 9 bases are a match to TRBD2. The CDR3 spans 15 residues. Germline CDR1 is SGDLS and CDR2 is YYNGEE. The CDR3 here is CASSVAYGGGASPLF. Here the CDR3 DNA reads TGTGCCAGCAGCGTAGCTTATGGCGGGGGGGCCTCTCCACTCTTC.

This chain joins TRBV11-3 and TRBJ2-3; 15 bases map to TRBD2. This CDR3 is 16 amino acids long. Germline assignment: CDR1 SGHNT and CDR2 YENEEA. Unmatched junction bases numbered 3, after V lost 5 bases and J lost 3 bases. The CDR3 sequence is CASSIGLAGGTDTQYF. CDR3 coding DNA: TGTGCCAGCAGCATAGGACTAGCGGGAGGGACAGATACGCAGTATTTT.

V is TRBV11-3 and J is TRBJ2-1; the D gene is possibly TRBD2 (6 bases). The CDR3 covers 15 residues. CDR1 SGHNT and CDR2 YENEEA come from the germline V gene. Trimming shortened V by 5 bases and J by 5 bases, and 16 bases separated the two germline ends. CDR3 protein: CASSPRGGRDNEQFF. CDR3 in DNA: TGTGCCAGCAGCCCTCGGGGAGGTAGAGACAATGAGCAGTTCTTC.

This chain joins TRBV2 and TRBJ2-1; the match to TRBD2 covers 8 bases. Losses at the gene ends were 4 bases for V and 6 bases for J; bases not matched to a gene: 14. The germline gives CDR1 SNHLY, CDR2 FYNNEI. The CDR3 length is 17 residues. CDR3 DNA: TGTGCCAGCAGTGTGTCGGCGGGGGGCCCGCGGGGCAATGAGCAGTTCTTC. Amino acids: CASSVSAGGPRGNEQFF.

The CDR3: CAVWGGDTQYF. CDR3 bases: TGCGCGGTGTGGGGCGGAGATACGCAGTATTTT. The rearrangement links TRBV20-1 to TRBJ2-3; perhaps TRBD1 as D (5 bases). This CDR3 comprises 11 residues. Germline values: CDR1 DFQATT, CDR2 SNEGSKA (reference sequence).

The chain is built from TRBV11-2 and TRBJ2-7, with a tentative D call TRBD1 (5 bases). The germline V gene has CDR1 SGHAT and CDR2 FQNNGV. This CDR3 contains 15 residues. With 0 bases removed from V and 0 bases from J, the gap between germline ends came to 9 bases. This CDR3 reads CASSLDKGRSYEQYF. In nucleotides, the CDR3 is TGTGCCAGCAGCTTAGATAAGGGGCGCTCCTACGAGCAGTACTTC.

The chain employs TRBV11-2 and TRBJ2-5; 7 positions match TRBD2. The V gene end was trimmed by 2 bases and the J gene end by 2 bases; junction bases not matched to a gene: 17. Germline V gives CDR1 SGHAT, CDR2 FQNNGV. The CDR3 runs 19 residues. The CDR3 DNA is TGTGCCAGCAGCTTACCAACAGAAGACTCGGGAGGTGAGCAAGAGACCCAGTACTTC. Its protein is CASSLPTEDSGGEQETQYF. Looking up the rest from reference TRBV11-2 and TRBJ2-5 gives the full variable domain: EAGVAQSPRYKIIEKRQSVAFWCNPISGHATLYWYQQILGQGPKLLIQFQNNGVVDDSQLPKDRFSAERLKGVDSTLKIQPAKLEDSAVYLCASSLPTEDSGGEQETQYFGPGTRLLVL.

The chain joins TRBV28 to TRBJ2-1; 7 positions match TRBD1. Germline CDR1 and CDR2: MDHEN and SYDVKM. The CDR3 spans 13 residues. Germline trimming cut 6 bases from V and 6 bases from J; bases unmatched to any gene: 5. The CDR3 DNA reads TGTGCCAGCAGCCCTCCAGGGGGCAATGAGCAGTTCTTC. As protein: CASSPPGGNEQFF.

The chain has TRBV5-1 and TRBJ2-7, with D possibly being TRBD1 (6 bases). From germline, CDR1 is SGHRS and CDR2 YFSETQ. V lost 4 bases, J lost 7 bases, and 18 bases lay in between. This CDR3 contains 14 residues. The CDR3 spells CASSPSSPQGEQYF. In nucleotides, the CDR3 is TGCGCCAGCAGCCCATCCTCGCCCCAGGGGGAGCAGTACTTC. The complete variable domain, with remaining parts taken from reference TRBV5-1 and TRBJ2-7, reads KAGVTQTPRYLIKTRGQQVTLSCSPISGHRSVSWYQQTPGQGLQFLFEYFSETQRNKGNFPGRFSGRQFSNSRSEMNVSTLELGDSALYLCASSPSSPQGEQYFGPGTRLTVT.

This clone is a singleton in its sample. One end of the junction varies from germline; a read error may be responsible. The V gene is TRBV11-2, the J gene TRBJ2-5; the match to TRBD1 covers 9 bases. This CDR3 spans 18 amino acids. CDR1 SGHAT and CDR2 FQNNGV come from the germline V gene. This CDR3 reads CASSVENTGTGREETQYF. As DNA, the CDR3 is TGTGCCAGCAGCGTAGAGAACACCGGGACAGGGCGAGAAGAGACCCAGTACTTC.

J is TRBJ2-2 and V is TRBV25-1, with D possibly being TRBD2 (5 bases). The CDR3 is 14 amino acids. Trimming shortened V by 10 bases and J by 2 bases, and 14 bases separated the two germline ends. Germline lookup yields CDR1 MGHDK and CDR2 SYGVNS. The CDR3 region has the DNA TGTGCCACTCGGACTCATTCTAACACCGGGGAGCTGTTTTTT. It is translated as CATRTHSNTGELFF.

The chain employs TRBV6-5 and TRBJ2-7, with 8 bases identical to TRBD1. The germline CDR1 and CDR2 sequences are MNHEY and SVGAGI. The junction had 4 bases not matched to a gene; V was cut back by 0 bases and J by 0 bases. CDR3 length equals 16 residues. The CDR3: CASSYSTGQDSYEQYF. The CDR3 nucleotides are TGTGCCAGCAGTTACTCTACGGGACAGGACTCCTACGAGCAGTACTTC.

This clone occurred once. The chain joins TRBV27 to TRBJ2-3; 8 bases align to TRBD1. The CDR3 consists of 13 residues. With 7 bases clipped from V and 4 bases from J, the junction kept 4 bases outside the gene matches. Germline assignment: CDR1 MNHEY and CDR2 SMNVEV (reference sequence). CDR3 in amino acids: CASTRTGSDTQYF. For the CDR3, the DNA is TGTGCCAGCACTCGGACAGGGTCAGATACGCAGTATTTT.